Below are 25 T cell receptor beta chains sequenced from a single sample in a study of blood T cell repertoires in COVID-19. The repertoire was sequenced with immunoSEQ multiplex PCR; TCRdb's copy has only in-frame clones and lacks some. The sample has about 200,000 clones, roughly four fifths seen once. The sequenced sample was PBMCs or T cells enriched from blood (not recorded which). The receptors shown here come from a man aged 35 to 55 who had recovered from COVID-19.

This clone showed up just once. CDR3 region: CASSLGAGVGNQPQHF. The CDR3 coding sequence is TGTGCCAGCAGCTTAGGGGCAGGGGTTGGCAATCAGCCCCAGCATTTT. This rearrangement joins TRBV13 to TRBJ1-5; possibly TRBD1 for D (6 bases). The CDR3 runs to 16 residues. Germline loops: CDR1 PRHDT, CDR2 FYEKMQ (reference sequence). The V and J ends lost 0 bases and 2 bases respectively, with 11 bases between them.

This clone was counted between two and nine times. The chain employs TRBV5-4 and TRBJ2-3; 8 bases agree with TRBD2. Germline lookup yields CDR1 SGHNT and CDR2 YYREEE (reference sequence). Trimming at V came to 3 bases and at J to 1 base, leaving 4 bases not matched to a gene. This CDR3 is built from 15 residues. The CDR3 DNA reads TGTGCCAGCAGCTGGGAGACTAGCGGCACAGATACGCAGTATTTT. Residues: CASSWETSGTDTQYF.

The chain combines TRBV7-8 with TRBJ2-7; possible D gene TRBD1, 5 bases. Germline V gene data show CDR1 as SGHVS and CDR2 as FQNEAQ. Deletions cut 3 bases from V and 0 bases from J, with 15 bases between. The CDR3 loop spans 16 amino acids. CDR3 sequence: CASSLAAGPSSYEQYV. The CDR3, as DNA: TGTGCCAGCAGCTTGGCGGCAGGGCCAAGCTCCTACGAGCAGTACGTC.

This chain uses TRBV6-2 or TRBV6-3 with TRBJ2-7; 14 bases are shared with TRBD2. This CDR3 has 17 amino acids. Unmatched junction bases numbered 10, after V lost 8 bases and J lost 1 base. Germline CDR1 reads MNHEY; CDR2 reads SVGEGT. The CDR3 loop is CASGPTSGRAGSYEQYV. The CDR3, as DNA: TGTGCCAGCGGCCCGACTAGCGGGAGGGCCGGGTCCTACGAGCAGTACGTC.

The V call is TRBV5-1, the J call TRBJ2-1; tentative D call: TRBD2 (5 bases). Germline CDR1 is SGHRS and CDR2 is YFSETQ. CDR3 length: 12 residues. The V end was cut by 4 bases, the J end by 6 bases, with 8 bases between. CDR3 sequence (DNA): TGCGCCAGCAGCAGGACTTCCAATGAGCAGTTCTTC. It yields the protein CASSRTSNEQFF.

This clone has a single count. This chain links TRBV15 with TRBJ2-1; D gene uncertain. CDR3 size: 12 residues. Trimming shortened V by 3 bases and J by 6 bases, and 6 bases separated the two germline ends. Germline assignment: CDR1 LNHNV and CDR2 YYDKDF (reference sequence). CDR3 protein: CATSRASNEQFF. The DNA for the CDR3 is TGTGCCACCAGCAGGGCTAGCAATGAGCAGTTCTTC.

The J gene is TRBJ2-2, the V gene TRBV5-6; D perhaps matches TRBD2 (6 bases). Trimming pared 2 bases from V and 3 bases from J, leaving 11 bases between. The CDR3 spans 15 residues. The germline CDR1 and CDR2 sequences are SGHDT and YYEEEE. The CDR3 here is CASSLPGLYTGELFF. CDR3 nucleotides: TGTGCCAGCAGCTTACCGGGACTCTACACCGGGGAGCTGTTTTTT.

The chain is built from TRBV5-8 and TRBJ2-3, with TRBD1 as a possible D gene (5 bases). Trimming shortened V by 0 bases and J by 6 bases, and 8 bases separated the two germline ends. The CDR3 is made up of 13 amino acids. Germline V CDR1 and CDR2: SGHTS, YDEGEE. The chain's CDR3 is CASSLGNRDTQYF. The CDR3 nucleotides read TGTGCCAGCAGCTTGGGGAACAGGGATACGCAGTATTTT.

The V and J genes are TRBV24-1 and TRBJ1-5; 11 bases agree with TRBD1. The CDR3 runs to 14 residues. V lost 8 bases and J lost 5; bases outside the gene matches: 4. The germline CDR1 and CDR2 sequences are KGHDR and SFDVKD. The CDR3 nucleotides are TGTGCCACCAAAGGACAGGGGGCGGATCAGCCCCAGCATTTT. Its protein product is CATKGQGADQPQHF.

The CDR3 coding sequence is TGTGCCTGGAGTACTGGCAATGAGCAGTTCTTC. Translated, it gives CAWSTGNEQFF. V gene TRBV30 combines with J gene TRBJ2-1; no definite D call. CDR3 length equals 11 residues. Germline CDR1 reads GTSNPN; CDR2 reads SVGIG (reference sequence). The V end was cut by 2 bases, the J end by 6 bases, with 5 bases between.

V and J are TRBV7-2 and TRBJ1-3; D gene ambiguous. The germline V gene has CDR1 SGHTA and CDR2 FQGNSA. The CDR3 spans 14 residues. Trimming stripped 5 bases from V and 0 bases from J, with 8 bases between. CDR3 loop: CASSPRDSGNTIYF. In DNA form, the CDR3 reads TGTGCCAGCAGCCCGCGGGACTCTGGAAACACCATATATTTT.

The chain couples TRBV5-4 to TRBJ2-3; TRBD1 is a possible D gene (5 bases). Deletions cut 4 bases from V and 3 bases from J, with 15 bases between. Germline values: CDR1 SGHNT, CDR2 YYREEE (reference sequence). This CDR3 spans 15 amino acids. The chain's CDR3 is CASSPYQGSTDTQYF. For the CDR3, the DNA is TGTGCCAGCAGCCCCTACCAGGGTAGTACAGATACGCAGTATTTT.

This clone has only a few counts. The V call is TRBV19, the J call TRBJ1-2; a weak D match, TRBD1 (5 bases). The CDR3 length is 14 residues. Trimming left V 1 base short and J 3 bases short, with 9 bases between. Germline values: CDR1 LNHDA, CDR2 SQIVND (reference sequence). The CDR3 loop reads CASSIGGFDYGYTF. For the CDR3, the DNA is TGTGCCAGTAGTATAGGGGGCTTCGACTATGGCTACACCTTC.

This clone has just a few counts. The chain couples TRBV4-2 to TRBJ1-4; D not certain. The ends were cut back, 4 bases at V and 4 bases at J, with 10 bases in the middle. The CDR3 totals 14 residues. The germline CDR1 and CDR2 sequences are LGHNA and YNFKEQ. This CDR3 is CASSPRGNNEKLFF. CDR3 DNA: TGTGCCAGCAGCCCCCGGGGAAATAATGAAAAACTGTTTTTT.

This chain links TRBV18 with TRBJ1-2; D is possibly TRBD1 (5 bases). Trimming cost V 3 bases and J 3 bases, with 14 bases left between them. The CDR3 sequence is 15 residues long. Germline CDR1 KGHSH, CDR2 LQKENI. The CDR3 protein is CASSPGAGFDYGYTF. The CDR3 bases are TGTGCCAGCTCACCTGGGGCAGGGTTCGACTATGGCTACACCTTC.

V is TRBV5-1 and J is TRBJ1-1; tentative D call: TRBD1 (6 bases). The CDR3 runs 15 residues. CDR1 and CDR2 from the germline V gene are SGHRS and YFSETQ. V dropped 4 bases and J dropped 2 bases, with 15 bases sitting between them. This CDR3 is CASSRDKPRNTEAFF. In DNA, the CDR3 is TGCGCCAGCAGCAGGGACAAGCCAAGAAACACTGAAGCTTTCTTT.

This chain joins TRBV9 and TRBJ2-1, with D perhaps TRBD2 (5 bases). CDR1 is SGDLS, CDR2 YYNGEE, per germline. The length of the CDR3 is 14 residues. V was shortened by 0 bases and J by 8 bases, with 12 bases between the two germline ends. Here the CDR3 DNA reads TGTGCCAGCAGCGTAGTACCGGGAAGGCATGAGCAGTTCTTC. Amino acid sequence: CASSVVPGRHEQFF.

This chain connects TRBV7-2 to TRBJ1-2, with TRBD1 as a possible D gene (5 bases). This CDR3 region has 16 residues. Trimming left V 7 bases short and J 1 base short, with 19 bases between. Germline V CDR1 and CDR2: SGHTA, FQGNSA. The DNA for the CDR3 is TGTGCCAGCATCGTCCAGGGTAGTGGGTTTAACTATGGCTACACCTTC. This gives the protein CASIVQGSGFNYGYTF.

V and J are TRBV5-1 and TRBJ1-4; TRBD1 agrees at 8 bases. V lost 4 bases to trimming and J lost 0 bases; unmatched junction nucleotides: 5. The CDR3 extends over 16 amino acids. Germline V gives CDR1 SGHRS, CDR2 YFSETQ. The CDR3 DNA reads as TGCGCCAGCAGCCGGGACAGGCTCTCAACTAATGAAAAACTGTTTTTT. It is translated as CASSRDRLSTNEKLFF.

V is TRBV5-1 and J is TRBJ2-3, with 7 bases identical to TRBD1. Germline CDR1 is SGHRS and CDR2 is YFSETQ. The CDR3 has 16 amino acids. With V trimmed by 4 bases and J by 1 base, 9 bases remained unmatched. Here the CDR3 reads CASSRGQASRTDTQYF. For the CDR3, the DNA is TGCGCCAGCAGCCGCGGACAGGCCTCCCGCACAGATACGCAGTATTTT.

The chain recombines TRBV14 with TRBJ1-1; D call uncertain. The CDR3 contains 13 residues. Germline V CDR1 and CDR2: SGHDN, FVKESK. With 1 base removed from V and 4 bases from J, the gap between germline ends came to 7 bases. The CDR3 loop is CASSQVRGTEAFF. CDR3 sequence (DNA): TGTGCCAGCAGCCAAGTCCGGGGCACTGAAGCTTTCTTT.

This chain connects TRBV5-1 to TRBJ1-1; 8 bases map to TRBD1. Germline V gene sequence: CDR1 SGHRS, CDR2 YFSETQ. The V segment lost 4 bases and the J segment 8 bases; nucleotides outside the gene matches: 10. The CDR3 sequence is 14 residues long. The CDR3 protein is CASSLQGDPWEAFF. The CDR3, as DNA: TGCGCCAGCAGCCTACAGGGGGACCCCTGGGAAGCTTTCTTT.

This sequence joins TRBV6-2 or TRBV6-3 and TRBJ1-2, with no clear D. This CDR3 spans 14 amino acids. Germline V gives CDR1 MNHEY, CDR2 SVGEGT. V lost 3 bases and J lost 4, with 12 bases in between. The CDR3 nucleotides read TGTGCCAGCAGTTATCCTCCTTTCTCCTATGGCTACACCTTC. The encoded protein is CASSYPPFSYGYTF.

The V and J genes are TRBV4-3 and TRBJ2-1, with 7 bases lining up with TRBD2. The CDR3 consists of 16 residues. CDR1 and CDR2 (germline): LGHNA, YSLEER. The J segment lost 3 bases and the V segment lost 0 bases, leaving 5 bases of the junction unmatched. The CDR3 spells CASSQDTAGLYNEQFF. The CDR3 nucleotides read TGCGCCAGCAGCCAAGACACAGCGGGACTCTACAATGAGCAGTTCTTC.

This rearrangement joins TRBV27 to TRBJ1-1; D gene uncertain. In germline, CDR1 is MNHEY, CDR2 SMNVEV (reference sequence). The CDR3 runs 14 residues. V lost 2 bases and J 0 bases, leaving 7 bases between the germline ends. CDR3 DNA sequence: TGTGCCAGCAGTTTAGAGGGTATGAACACTGAAGCTTTCTTT. It codes for CASSLEGMNTEAFF.